A few counts support the clone carrying this TCR beta chain. Its antigen remains unidentified. The sample is drawn from a study of shared clonotypes between healthy human individuals. Study background: Plates per donor: three CD4 naive, three CD4 memory, two CD8 naive, one CD8 memory.

Profiling relied on immunoSEQ multiplex PCR, and the TCRdb table lists in-frame clones only, not all of them. The sample has about 1.1 million clones, about 80% seen once. Germline CDR1 is LGHNA and CDR2 is YNFKEQ. The V end was cut by 0 bases, the J end by 2 bases, with 6 bases between. The CDR3 is made up of 14 amino acids. Study-wide findings and caveats: Clonotypes not shared had lower generation probabilities than those common to all four donors. There were few donors, and this limited the genetic and exposure-history diversity represented.

The source of this sequence is a man aged 18 to 30 in good health. Some clones in this sample may be carry-over from other donors' samples. This chain connects TRBV4-2 to TRBJ2-3; D is undetermined. The sequenced sample was memory CD4+ T cells from PBMCs. The subset was: CD45RA-negative fraction. The CDR3 loop reads CASSQDRFTDTQYF. The CDR3 DNA sequence: TGTGCCAGCAGCCAAGACAGGTTCACAGATACGCAGTATTTT.